A selection of T cell receptor beta chains follows, all from one sample in a study of blood T cells in healthy people across ages. TCRdb redid the calling of the 5' RACE reads with MiXCR, one entry per CDR3 protein. Seen here are roughly 680,000 distinct CDR3 sequences, roughly half observed once, and the top ten hold approximately 13%. The sample taken for sequencing was blood. All receptors come from a woman older than 75 in good health. The conserved cysteine and the conserved F or W are not part of the CDR3 here.

TRBV9	TRBJ2-1	ASSVAGEYNEQF
TRBV12-3/TRBV12-4	TRBJ2-2	ASSPPTAGELF
TRBV7-2	.	ASSLQGLAGGETQY
TRBV3-1	TRBJ2-4	ASSQDVRALAIQY
TRBV19	TRBJ2-3	ASSRGTSGVADTQY
TRBV29-1	TRBJ2-5	SVEDLGRGHQETQY
TRBV7-9	TRBJ2-7	ASSLEFLSSYEQY
TRBV7-3	TRBJ2-5	ASSFFTSGETQY
TRBV18	TRBJ2-7	ASSELAVADTGDEQY
TRBV4-1	.	ASSQVFATATYEQY
TRBV12-3/TRBV12-4	TRBJ2-1	ASTSSGSSYNEQF
TRBV5-1	TRBJ2-5	ASSLNGETQY
TRBV6-1	TRBJ2-7	ASSGQGGYYEQY
TRBV6-6	TRBJ2-7	ASSINSGSGSYEQY
TRBV18	TRBJ1-5	ASSPHGGPNQPQH
TRBV18	TRBJ1-1	ASLPPGRGHGTDTEAF
TRBV12-3/TRBV12-4	TRBJ2-2	ASRRTGTGGASRTPGELF
TRBV7-9	TRBJ2-1	ASSLSRSGALNEQF
TRBV7-3	TRBJ2-2	ASSLSGALSPRELF
TRBV20-1	TRBJ2-7	SANPPGQGYQQY
TRBV27	TRBJ1-4	ASRTTGRGVTNEKLF
TRBV20-1	TRBJ1-5	SAHTGDQPQH
TRBV29-1	TRBJ1-1	SVAGGAGEAF
TRBV28	TRBJ2-1	ASSPGQRVNEQF
TRBV2	TRBJ2-1	ASSAYGGDNEQF
TRBV7-2	TRBJ1-1	ASSHLRPQAF
TRBV29-1	TRBJ2-1	SASTGKVEQF
TRBV5-1	TRBJ2-7	ASSPTALYEQY
TRBV5-6	TRBJ2-5	ASSRWDRGETQY
TRBV7-9	.	ASSWGGLANNEQY
TRBV12-3/TRBV12-4	TRBJ2-3	ASRPQRGRTDTQY
TRBV18	TRBJ2-3	ASSPRTSDTQY
TRBV7-2	TRBJ2-3	ASSWGLLAGVGTDTQY
TRBV27	TRBJ2-7	ASSRRQGGTYEQY
TRBV3-1	TRBJ1-1	ASSHQNTEAF
TRBV4-3	TRBJ2-3	ASSQLGGGPDTQY
TRBV12-3/TRBV12-4	TRBJ1-4	ASSPPNPVGVYEVMF
TRBV14	TRBJ2-1	ASSQVPWAGVDNEQF
TRBV10-2	TRBJ2-5	ATNLGGRETQY
TRBV5-1	TRBJ1-1	ASSFEWGASNTEAF
TRBV12-5	TRBJ2-2	ASGSGGGELF
TRBV27	TRBJ2-5	ASSLWRAGGQETQY
TRBV25-1	TRBJ2-1	ASSAGTSLSNEQF